This T cell receptor (beta chain) was recorded in a study of blood T cell repertoires in COVID-19. Germline V gene lookup returns CDR1 SGHRS and CDR2 YFSETQ. After removal of 5 bases from V and 1 base from J, the junction contained 3 bases not matched to a gene. The CDR3 is 15 amino acids. Donors were grouped by their self-reported clinical history. This clone has only one observation. In the original analysis: Cell counts per sample came from amplifying reference gene primers. Assay used: immunoSEQ multiplex PCR; TCRdb lists only in-frame clones, some missing. The DNA gave D and trimming, while V, J and clone size come from that table. The sample contains 150,000 or so clones, around 82% of which appear only once.

This clonotype was obtained from a man aged 55 to 69 who had recovered from COVID-19. V is TRBV5-1 and J is TRBJ1-1; TRBD1 agrees at 12 bases. Sequencing was carried out using PBMCs or T cells enriched from blood (not recorded which). The CDR3 sequence: CASRGTGGANTEAFF. CDR3 nucleotides: TGCGCCAGCAGAGGGACAGGGGGCGCGAACACTGAAGCTTTCTTT.